Each of the 24 T cell receptor beta chains below was sequenced from the same sample in a study of T-cell reconstitution after alpha-beta-depleted transplantation in children. A library of TCRbeta sequences, prepared with unique molecular identifiers, was generated. TCRdb analysed the PCR reads with MiXCR anew, one entry per CDR3 protein. Among about 600,000 distinct CDR3 sequences listed, approximately 10% were seen once. The source was PBMCs from the stem cell graft donor, collected from the stem cell graft. The source is a human donor who donated a stem cell graft to a child with acute myeloid leukemia.

This clonotype was observed many times. V gene TRBV6-1 combines with J gene TRBJ2-6; tentatively, D is TRBD2 (6 bases). The CDR3 runs to 15 residues. V was cut by 5 bases and J by 3 bases, with 11 bases left in between. Germline V CDR1 and CDR2: MNHNS, SASEGT. CDR3 nucleotide sequence: TGTGCCAGCAGTACCCGCGGGGTTGGGGCCAACGTCCTGACTTTC. Protein product: CASSTRGVGANVLTF.

The V and J genes are TRBV27 and TRBJ2-3; 8 nucleotides match TRBD2. There are 17 residues in the CDR3. J lost 4 bases, V lost 5 bases, and 14 bases had no gene match. Looked up from germline, CDR1 is MNHEY and CDR2 is SMNVEV (reference sequence). CDR3 in DNA: TGTGCCAGCAGTCTACACCTTGAAGCGGGAGTACCAGATACGCAGTATTTT. It translates to CASSLHLEAGVPDTQYF.

A word on this clonotype: At one boundary the junction diverges from the germline segment, which might be a read error. V and J are TRBV7-2 and TRBJ2-7; a weak D match, TRBD2 (6 bases). Germline V CDR1 and CDR2: SGHTA, FQGNSA. The CDR3 has 14 amino acids. Here the CDR3 DNA reads TGTGCCAGCAGGTTAGACGGGAGCTCCTACGAGCAGTACTTC. Its translation is CASRLDGSSYEQYF.

This clonotype showed up many times. The rearrangement joins TRBV7-9 to TRBJ2-7; TRBD2 is a possible D gene (5 bases). CDR1 is SEHNR, CDR2 FQNEAQ, per germline (reference sequence). The CDR3 runs to 14 residues. Trimming removed 1 base from V and 3 bases from J, with 10 bases in between. The CDR3 protein is CASSLEAEDYEQYF. As DNA, the CDR3 is TGTGCCAGCAGCTTAGAAGCGGAGGACTACGAGCAGTACTTC.

A few counts support this clonotype. The CDR3 DNA reads TGTGCCAGCAGTTCTCCACAGGGTCCAGACGAGCAGTACTTC. It translates to CASSSPQGPDEQYF. The chain carries TRBV12-3 or TRBV12-4 and TRBJ2-7; maybe TRBD1 (6 bases). V lost 4 bases to trimming and J lost 5 bases, with 15 bases between them. The CDR3 spans 14 residues.

The chain employs TRBV4-2 and TRBJ2-6, with 11 bases identical to TRBD1. V shed 1 base, J shed 1 base, and the junction held 3 bases outside the gene matches. The CDR3 runs 18 residues. Per germline, CDR1 LGHNA and CDR2 YNFKEQ. CDR3 in amino acids: CASSQVGQGASGANVLTF. The CDR3 DNA reads as TGTGCCAGCAGCCAAGTTGGACAGGGGGCGTCTGGGGCCAACGTCCTGACTTTC.

The table lists this clonotype with many counts. The J gene is TRBJ2-5, the V gene TRBV29-1, with 10 bases fitting TRBD1. The germline V gene has CDR1 SQVTM and CDR2 ANQGSEA. The CDR3 runs 12 residues. Germline trimming cut 6 bases from V and 5 bases from J; bases unmatched to any gene: 3. The DNA of the CDR3 is TGCAGCGTGGGACAGGGGTCGGAGACCCAGTACTTC. Encoded protein: CSVGQGSETQYF.

There are a few counts of this clonotype. The chain combines TRBV20-1 with TRBJ2-1; 16 bases are shared with TRBD2. Germline loops: CDR1 DFQATT, CDR2 SNEGSKA (reference sequence). V shed 6 bases and J 5 bases; nucleotides not matched to a gene: 16. The CDR3 covers 19 residues. CDR3 loop: CSATLPGLAGGVKNNEQFF. CDR3 DNA sequence: TGCAGTGCCACCCTCCCGGGACTAGCGGGAGGGGTTAAAAACAATGAGCAGTTCTTC.

This clonotype was counted only a few times. The gene calls are TRBV20-1 and TRBJ2-2, with D tentatively TRBD1 (5 bases). CDR1 is DFQATT, CDR2 SNEGSKA, per germline (reference sequence). The CDR3 extends over 16 amino acids. With 0 bases removed from V and 1 base from J, the gap between germline ends came to 12 bases. CDR3 in amino acids: CSARDPWQGNTGELFF. Written as DNA, the CDR3 is TGCAGTGCTAGAGATCCTTGGCAGGGGAACACCGGGGAGCTGTTTTTT.

The V call is TRBV27, the J call TRBJ2-1, with D perhaps matching TRBD1 or TRBD2 (6 bases each). The V gene lost 5 bases and the J gene lost 6 bases, with 17 bases spanning the gap. The germline V gene encodes CDR1 MNHEY and CDR2 SMNVEV (reference sequence). The CDR3 extends over 15 amino acids. In DNA form, the CDR3 reads TGTGCCAGCAGTCCCACTGTTTCGGGGGCCAATGAGCAGTTCTTC. Residues: CASSPTVSGANEQFF.

V usage is TRBV25-1 and J usage is TRBJ2-1, with D maybe TRBD2 (6 bases). This CDR3 region has 15 residues. V gave up 6 bases and J gave up 1 base, with 13 bases separating them. Germline lookup yields CDR1 MGHDK and CDR2 SYGVNS. CDR3 DNA sequence: TGTGCCAGCAGGGGGGATAGCGGATCCTACAATGAGCAGTTCTTC. Translation: CASRGDSGSYNEQFF.

The chain has TRBV25-1 and TRBJ2-7, with 7 bases fitting TRBD2. The CDR3 extends over 12 amino acids. CDR1 is MGHDK, CDR2 SYGVNS, per germline. The junction had 12 bases not matched to a gene; V was cut back by 10 bases and J by 9 bases. CDR3 nucleotide sequence: TGTGCCACTACGGTTTTAGGGGAGGGGCAGTACTTC. Protein product: CATTVLGEGQYF.

This clonotype occurred a few times. The chain joins TRBV10-2 to TRBJ2-3; D is unclear. Germline values: CDR1 WSHSY, CDR2 SAAADI. V lost 5 bases, J lost 2 bases, and 11 bases lay in between. The CDR3 runs to 14 residues. CDR3 region: CASSRLPTTDTQYF. CDR3 nucleotides: TGCGCCAGCAGTAGGCTTCCAACCACAGATACGCAGTATTTT.

This clonotype was observed a handful of times. The chain is built from TRBV20-1 and TRBJ2-5, with 7 bases fitting TRBD1. The CDR3 covers 12 residues. The V gene end was trimmed by 7 bases and the J gene end by 3 bases; junction bases not matched to a gene: 5. Germline-derived CDR1 and CDR2 are DFQATT and SNEGSKA (reference sequence). This CDR3 is CSDPTGKETQYF. CDR3 nucleotides: TGCAGTGACCCGACAGGGAAAGAGACCCAGTACTTC.

This clonotype was counted a few times. The rearrangement links TRBV3-1 to TRBJ1-2; the D is unclear. This CDR3 region has 14 residues. V was clipped by 2 bases and J by 2 bases, with 9 bases between them. CDR1 and CDR2 from the germline V gene are LGHDT and YNNKEL (reference sequence). CDR3 DNA: TGTGCCAGCAGCCAAAATCTAGGGAACTATGGCTACACCTTC. Its translation: CASSQNLGNYGYTF.

The sample holds a few counts of this clonotype. The V gene is TRBV19, the J gene TRBJ2-1; possible D gene TRBD2, 5 bases. The germline V gene has CDR1 LNHDA and CDR2 SQIVND (reference sequence). V was trimmed by 7 bases and J by 0 bases, leaving 19 bases between them. CDR3 size: 17 residues. The CDR3: CASKDDGLPSSYNEQFF. CDR3 DNA: TGTGCCAGTAAAGACGATGGACTCCCGAGCTCCTACAATGAGCAGTTCTTC. Full variable domain (rest looked up from reference TRBV19 and TRBJ2-1): DGGITQSPKYLFRKEGQNVTLSCEQNLNHDAMYWYRQDPGQGLRLIYYSQIVNDFQKGDIAEGYSVSREKKESFPLTVTSAQKNPTAFYLCASKDDGLPSSYNEQFFGPGTRLTVL.

V is TRBV6-1 and J is TRBJ1-2; perhaps TRBD1 as D (5 bases). The CDR3 runs to 15 residues. Germline V gives CDR1 MNHNS, CDR2 SASEGT. V was clipped by 7 bases and J by 6 bases, with 21 bases between them. The CDR3 protein is CASIPIGGSGDGYTF. CDR3 sequence (DNA): TGTGCCAGCATTCCCATCGGGGGGTCGGGGGATGGCTACACCTTC.

This clonotype showed up just a few times. The rearrangement links TRBV5-1 to TRBJ1-5, with D possibly being TRBD1 (5 bases). Per the germline V gene, CDR1 is SGHRS and CDR2 is YFSETQ. Trimming pared 1 base from V and 1 base from J, leaving 9 bases between. The CDR3 has 15 amino acids. Here the CDR3 DNA reads TGCGCCAGCAGCTTGTATGGGGGGAGCAATCAGCCCCAGCATTTT. Translated: CASSLYGGSNQPQHF.

This clonotype was counted ten times or more. This sequence joins TRBV20-1 and TRBJ2-3, with 7 bases that match TRBD1. Per the germline V gene, CDR1 is DFQATT and CDR2 is SNEGSKA (reference sequence). The ends lost 4 bases at V and 0 bases at J; junction bases unmatched: 10. The CDR3 sequence is 16 residues long. Here the CDR3 DNA reads TGCAGTGCTAAGGACCTGACAGGGCATAGCACAGATACGCAGTATTTT. Protein sequence: CSAKDLTGHSTDTQYF.

The chain joins TRBV28 to TRBJ2-3; D remains unclear. This CDR3 region has 9 residues. The germline V gene encodes CDR1 MDHEN and CDR2 SYDVKM. V was pared by 11 bases and J by 3 bases, with 3 bases between. CDR3 sequence reads: CAGTDTQYF. For the CDR3, the DNA is TGTGCCGGAACAGATACGCAGTATTTT.

V and J are TRBV29-1 and TRBJ1-2; 7 bases align to TRBD1. The CDR3 runs to 12 residues. The germline gives CDR1 SQVTM, CDR2 ANQGSEA. V trimming: 3 bases; J trimming: 7 bases; junction bases outside the gene matches: 5. The CDR3 spells CSVDRGEGGYTF. The CDR3 coding sequence is TGCAGCGTTGACAGGGGGGAAGGTGGCTACACCTTC.

This clonotype came up a few times. The chain has TRBV28 and TRBJ2-3; TRBD2 matches at 8 bases. Trimming cost V 11 bases and J 5 bases; bases outside gene matches: 18. Germline lookup yields CDR1 MDHEN and CDR2 SYDVKM. The CDR3 extends over 16 amino acids. CDR3 loop: CASRGAGGHGGDTQYF. CDR3 nucleotides: TGTGCCTCGCGGGGGGCGGGAGGCCACGGGGGAGATACGCAGTATTTT.

This clonotype was counted only a few times. This chain links TRBV7-2 with TRBJ1-1, with D uncertain. Deletions cut 5 bases from V and 1 base from J, with 14 bases between. The germline V gene encodes CDR1 SGHTA and CDR2 FQGNSA. The CDR3 loop spans 15 amino acids. The CDR3 protein is CASSLGPNWNTEAFF. The CDR3 region has the DNA TGTGCCAGCAGCCTCGGGCCTAACTGGAACACTGAAGCTTTCTTT. Full variable domain (missing parts from reference TRBV7-2 and TRBJ1-1): GAGVSQSPSNKVTEKGKDVELRCDPISGHTALYWYRQSLGQGLEFLIYFQGNSAPDKSGLPSDRFSAERTGGSVSTLTIQRTQQEDSAVYLCASSLGPNWNTEAFFGQGTRLTVV.

This clonotype was detected a few times. The chain links TRBV20-1 to TRBJ2-1, with no clear D. The germline V gene encodes CDR1 DFQATT and CDR2 SNEGSKA (reference sequence). The CDR3 runs to 16 residues. Trimming took 3 bases from V and 0 from J, leaving 15 bases between them. In DNA form, the CDR3 reads TGCAGTGCTAGTCCCAGAGGCGCGCTCTCCTACAATGAGCAGTTCTTC. It codes for CSASPRGALSYNEQFF.